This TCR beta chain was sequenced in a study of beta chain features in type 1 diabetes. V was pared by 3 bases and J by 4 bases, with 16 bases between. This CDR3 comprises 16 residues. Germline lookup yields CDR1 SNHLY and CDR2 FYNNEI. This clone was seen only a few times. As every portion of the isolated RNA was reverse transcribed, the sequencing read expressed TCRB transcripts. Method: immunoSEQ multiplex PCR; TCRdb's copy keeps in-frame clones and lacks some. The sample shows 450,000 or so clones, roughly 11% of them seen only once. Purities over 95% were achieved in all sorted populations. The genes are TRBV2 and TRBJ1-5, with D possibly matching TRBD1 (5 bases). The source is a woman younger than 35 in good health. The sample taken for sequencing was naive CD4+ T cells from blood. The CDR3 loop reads CASSEMGGVINQPQHF. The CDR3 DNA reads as TGTGCCAGCAGTGAGATGGGGGGTGTCATTAATCAGCCCCAGCATTTT.